The 2 T cell receptor beta chains presented below share a single source sample, sequenced in a study of shared clonotypes between healthy human individuals. Method: immunoSEQ multiplex PCR; TCRdb's copy keeps in-frame clones and lacks some. The repertoire consists of some 2,000,000 clones, with approximately 96% occurring once and the leading ten covering roughly 0.13%. The specimen was naive CD4+ T cells sorted from blood. The subset here: CD45RA+ positively selected. The receptors originated from a man between 18 and 35 years old in good health.

The V gene is TRBV10-2, the J gene TRBJ2-1, with 11 bases matching TRBD2. V dropped 5 bases and J dropped 4; count of bases not matched to a gene: 1. Germline V gene lookup returns CDR1 WSHSY and CDR2 SAAADI. The CDR3 length is 14 residues. DNA for the CDR3: TGCGCCAGCAGTCGACTAGCGGGATACAATGAGCAGTTCTTC. It translates to CASSRLAGYNEQFF.

This clone was seen only once. The chain couples TRBV27 to TRBJ2-7, with D uncertain. This CDR3 has 15 residues. Germline assignment: CDR1 MNHEY and CDR2 SMNVEV (reference sequence). The V gene lost 2 bases and the J gene lost 0 bases, with 11 bases spanning the gap. CDR3 protein: CASSLDAVSSYEQYF. CDR3 coding DNA: TGTGCCAGCAGTTTAGATGCGGTGAGCTCCTACGAGCAGTACTTC.